These 29 T cell receptor beta chains were all obtained from the same sample, sequenced in a study of T-cell reconstitution after alpha-beta-depleted transplantation in children. Unique molecular identifiers were built into the TCRbeta library. From the PCR reads, TCRdb called clonotypes with MiXCR, one entry per CDR3 protein. Counted here are fewer than 450,000 distinct CDR3 sequences, roughly 17% occurring once; the ten biggest clones make up roughly 41%. This specimen was PBMCs, mostly from graft donor cells, taken 360 days after TCRalphabeta/CD19-depleted stem cell transplant. The receptors stem from a male patient between 2 and 10 years old who had a stem cell transplant for acute lymphoblastic leukemia, so the T cells may come from the graft donor.

The chain joins TRBV25-1 to TRBJ1-1; maybe TRBD1 (5 bases). CDR1 is MGHDK, CDR2 SYGVNS, per germline. This CDR3 contains 13 residues. The germline V and J ends were trimmed by 8 bases and 3 bases, with 13 bases remaining between them. The CDR3 reads CASGTTGDTEAFF. The CDR3 nucleotides read TGTGCCAGCGGAACTACGGGGGACACTGAAGCTTTCTTT. The whole variable domain, filled in from reference TRBV25-1 and TRBJ1-1, reads EADIYQTPRYLVIGTGKKITLECSQTMGHDKMYWYQQDPGMELHLIHYSYGVNSTEKGDLSSESTVSRIRTEHFPLTLESARPSHTSQYLCASGTTGDTEAFFGQGTRLTVV.

This clonotype was seen ten or more times. The V call is TRBV5-1, the J call TRBJ2-1; 15 nucleotides match TRBD2. The length of the CDR3 is 16 residues. Per germline, CDR1 SGHRS and CDR2 YFSETQ. After removal of 0 bases from V and 8 bases from J, the junction contained 3 bases not matched to a gene. The CDR3 region is CASSLGRTSGRDEQFF. For the CDR3, the DNA is TGCGCCAGCAGCTTGGGAAGGACTAGCGGGAGGGATGAGCAGTTCTTC.

DNA of the CDR3: TGCAGTGCCACTGGGACTAGCGTCAATGAGCAGTTCTTC. The encoded protein is CSATGTSVNEQFF. The chain has TRBV20-1 and TRBJ2-1; 10 bases fit TRBD2. Germline V gene lookup returns CDR1 DFQATT and CDR2 SNEGSKA (reference sequence). The CDR3 has 13 amino acids. Trimming cost V 6 bases and J 6 bases; bases outside gene matches: 5.

This clonotype was seen only a few times. The CDR3 DNA reads as TGTGCCAGCCCCCCACAGGGCTCGAACACCGGGGAGCTGTTTTTT. Amino acid sequence: CASPPQGSNTGELFF. V usage is TRBV3-1 and J usage is TRBJ2-2; the D gene is possibly TRBD1 (6 bases). The CDR3 has 15 amino acids. The germline gives CDR1 LGHDT, CDR2 YNNKEL (reference sequence). The germline V and J ends were trimmed by 8 bases and 0 bases, with 13 bases remaining between them.

This clonotype was seen a handful of times. The V and J genes are TRBV7-9 and TRBJ1-1, with 7 bases matching TRBD1. CDR3 length: 14 residues. The trim removed 4 bases at V and 1 base at J, leaving 3 bases unmatched. From germline, CDR1 is SEHNR and CDR2 FQNEAQ (reference sequence). The CDR3 reads CASSSQGGNTEAFF. CDR3 DNA: TGTGCCAGCAGCTCCCAGGGGGGGAACACTGAAGCTTTCTTT.

This clonotype was seen more than once but under ten times. V is TRBV20-1 and J is TRBJ2-7; D is unclear. CDR1 and CDR2 (germline): DFQATT, SNEGSKA (reference sequence). The CDR3 covers 12 residues. V was shortened by 5 bases and J by 2 bases, with 10 bases between the two germline ends. The CDR3 sequence: CSADDGPYEQYF. CDR3 coding DNA: TGCAGTGCTGATGACGGGCCCTACGAGCAGTACTTC.

This chain links TRBV4-1 with TRBJ2-1, with D unclear. V shed 3 bases and J shed 6 bases, with 9 bases lying between them. Germline V CDR1 and CDR2: MGHRA, YSYEKL. The CDR3 loop spans 13 amino acids. In nucleotides, the CDR3 is TGCGCCAGCAGCCATCCCAAACCCAATGAGCAGTTCTTC. It codes for CASSHPKPNEQFF.

The V gene is TRBV11-2, the J gene TRBJ2-3, with D unresolved. V lost 3 bases, J lost 1 base, and 17 bases lay in between. CDR3 length: 17 amino acids. CDR1 and CDR2 (germline): SGHAT, FQNNGV. This CDR3 reads CASSFGVGLEGTDTQYF. The CDR3 nucleotides are TGTGCCAGCAGCTTTGGCGTTGGGTTAGAGGGCACAGATACGCAGTATTTT.

This sequence joins TRBV11-2 and TRBJ2-2, with unresolved D. This CDR3 has 12 residues. Trimming stripped 1 base from V and 9 bases from J, with 6 bases between. The V gene's germline CDR1 is SGHAT and CDR2 FQNNGV. The CDR3 region is CASSLVGWELFF. In DNA, the CDR3 is TGTGCCAGCAGCTTAGTGGGGTGGGAGCTGTTTTTT.

As concerns this clonotype: A clone one base away is much larger, so this may be a read error. The chain employs TRBV6-5 and TRBJ2-7; a weak D match, TRBD2 (5 bases). CDR1 is MNHEY and CDR2 is SVGAGI in the germline V gene. The germline V and J ends were trimmed by 4 bases and 6 bases, with 19 bases remaining between them. The CDR3 runs to 15 residues. The CDR3 spells CASSCSAGGAGEQYF. Here the CDR3 DNA reads TGTGCCAGCAGTTGCTCCGCCGGAGGTGCGGGCGAGCAGTACTTC.

This clonotype has a count of ten or more. This chain connects TRBV15 to TRBJ2-7; no firm D call. The CDR3 length is 15 residues. V was cut by 0 bases and J by 1 base, with 10 bases left in between. In germline, CDR1 is LNHNV, CDR2 YYDKDF (reference sequence). CDR3 nucleotide sequence: TGTGCCACCAGCAGAGATCTAGGAGTATCCTACGAGCAGTACTTC. Protein sequence: CATSRDLGVSYEQYF.

V and J are TRBV11-2 and TRBJ2-3; 9 nucleotides align to TRBD2. This CDR3 is built from 17 residues. Unmatched junction bases numbered 12, after V lost 4 bases and J lost 4 bases. Per germline, CDR1 SGHAT and CDR2 FQNNGV. The DNA of the CDR3 is TGTGCCAGCAGCTCAAGGTCGGGCGGGAGGGAATCAGATACGCAGTATTTT. This codes for CASSSRSGGRESDTQYF.

J is TRBJ1-1 and V is TRBV5-6; D gene ambiguous. From germline, CDR1 is SGHDT and CDR2 YYEEEE. The CDR3 contains 15 residues. V lost 4 bases to trimming and J lost 1 base, with 14 bases between them. CDR3 protein: CASSLLGLANTEAFF. The DNA for the CDR3 is TGTGCCAGCAGCCTCCTAGGTTTAGCGAACACTGAAGCTTTCTTT.

Only a few counts were recorded for this clonotype. CDR3 amino acids: CASSDSTKNIQYF. DNA of the CDR3: TGTGCCAGCAGTGACTCAACCAAAAACATTCAGTACTTC. The rearrangement links TRBV12-3 or TRBV12-4 to TRBJ2-4; unclear D gene. Trimming shortened V by 5 bases and J by 2 bases, and 7 bases separated the two germline ends. The CDR3 contains 13 residues.

As to this clonotype: This could be a read error, since a much larger clone is one nucleotide away. Given the absence of the conserved phenylalanine or tryptophan at the CDR3 end, a read error is likely. V is TRBV3-1 and J is TRBJ1-2, with a possible D match to TRBD1 (5 bases). The CDR3 loop spans 12 amino acids. The germline V gene encodes CDR1 LGHDT and CDR2 YNNKEL (reference sequence). CDR3 DNA: TGTGCCAGCAGTCAAGGGACGAGGGGCTACACCTCC. It encodes CASSQGTRGYTS.

This sequence joins TRBV7-3 and TRBJ2-1; maybe TRBD1 (5 bases). CDR1 is SGHTA and CDR2 is FQGTGA in the germline V gene. V gave up 3 bases and J gave up 6 bases, with 9 bases separating them. This CDR3 region has 13 residues. CDR3 nucleotide sequence: TGTGCCAGCAGCTTGGAAAGGGGCAATGAGCAGTTCTTC. Protein: CASSLERGNEQFF.

This clonotype was recorded at least ten times. This may be a read error: a much more frequent sequence differs by one nucleotide. The chain is built from TRBV29-1 and TRBJ2-7; TRBD2 matches at 8 bases. This CDR3 is built from 12 residues. Germline V gene sequence: CDR1 SQVTM, CDR2 ANQGSEA. The trim removed 2 bases at V and 3 bases at J, leaving 0 bases unmatched. The CDR3, as DNA: TGCAGCGTTGAAACTAGCGGCTACGAGCAGTACTTC. Translated, it gives CSVETSGYEQYF.

The V gene is TRBV19, the J gene TRBJ2-7, with 10 bases aligning to TRBD2. The CDR3 length is 14 residues. V was pared by 4 bases and J by 3 bases, with 3 bases of the junction left unmatched. Germline V gene sequence: CDR1 LNHDA, CDR2 SQIVND (reference sequence). The DNA of the CDR3 is TGTGCCAGTAGTAGCGCTAGCGGGAGCTACGAGCAGTACTTC. Amino acids: CASSSASGSYEQYF.

The rearrangement uses TRBV27 and TRBJ2-5, with 7 nucleotides matching TRBD1. The CDR3 extends over 15 amino acids. The trim removed 5 bases at V and 5 bases at J, leaving 11 bases unmatched. Per the germline V gene, CDR1 is MNHEY and CDR2 is SMNVEV (reference sequence). The CDR3 sequence is CASSPRTGLPETQYF. CDR3 in DNA: TGTGCCAGCAGTCCCCGGACAGGCCTCCCCGAGACCCAGTACTTC.

This clonotype showed up many times. One end of the junction is discordant with germline, which a read error may explain. The V and J genes are TRBV7-7 and TRBJ2-2, with D uncertain. CDR1 is SSHAT, CDR2 FNYEAQ, per germline (reference sequence). This CDR3 contains 15 residues. In DNA, the CDR3 is TGTGCTAGCAGCTTGACGGACCAGAACACCGGGGAGCTGTTTTTT. This translates into CASSLTDQNTGELFF.

The table lists this clonotype with a few counts. This may be a read error: a much more frequent sequence differs by one nucleotide. The chain joins TRBV10-3 to TRBJ2-7; 8 bases fit TRBD1. Trimming took 6 bases from V and 3 from J; bases not matched to a gene: 4. The CDR3 has 13 amino acids. The germline V gene has CDR1 ENHRY and CDR2 SYGVKD. The CDR3 DNA follows: TGTGCCATCAGCCTCGGGACAGGCTACGAGCAGTACTTC. It is translated as CAISLGTGYEQYF.

The chain combines TRBV5-1 with TRBJ2-7; 8 bases align to TRBD2. Germline V gene lookup returns CDR1 SGHRS and CDR2 YFSETQ. The CDR3 totals 19 residues. V lost 5 bases and J lost 0; bases outside the gene matches: 19. The CDR3 DNA reads TGCGCCAGCAGATCAGGGGCACCCCTGCTAGCGGGCCACTCCTACGAGCAGTACTTC. This gives the protein CASRSGAPLLAGHSYEQYF.

The rearrangement links TRBV20-1 to TRBJ2-5; 7 bases line up with TRBD2. The CDR3 sequence is 12 residues long. Germline CDR1 DFQATT, CDR2 SNEGSKA (reference sequence). V trimming: 3 bases; J trimming: 5 bases; junction bases outside the gene matches: 3. CDR3 sequence (DNA): TGCAGTGCTAGTCGGGGGGTGGAGACCCAGTACTTC. Translating it yields CSASRGVETQYF.

The chain has TRBV20-1 and TRBJ2-1; 14 bases line up with TRBD2. The V and J ends lost 3 bases and 7 bases, in that order; junction bases with no gene match: 11. Germline CDR1 and CDR2: DFQATT and SNEGSKA (reference sequence). The CDR3 has 17 residues. This chain's CDR3 is CSARGLAGAGTWNEQFF. The CDR3 DNA sequence: TGCAGTGCTAGGGGACTAGCGGGAGCGGGTACATGGAATGAGCAGTTCTTC.

The V gene is TRBV6-2 or TRBV6-3, the J gene TRBJ2-7, with 10 positions matching TRBD2. V dropped 0 bases and J dropped 4; count of bases not matched to a gene: 24. The length of the CDR3 is 22 residues. Germline V gene lookup returns CDR1 MNHEY and CDR2 SVGEGT. This CDR3 is CASSYSIWGPLAGEETAYEQYF. CDR3 bases: TGTGCCAGCAGTTACTCAATTTGGGGTCCCCTAGCGGGAGAGGAAACAGCGTACGAGCAGTACTTC.

This clonotype appeared a few times. The chain uses TRBV5-1 and TRBJ1-1; D possibly corresponds to TRBD1 (5 bases). CDR1 and CDR2 from the germline V gene are SGHRS and YFSETQ. Trimming pared 2 bases from V and 0 bases from J, leaving 14 bases between. The CDR3 is 16 amino acids. In DNA, the CDR3 is TGCGCCAGCAGCTTAAGGATCTCGGGGGTGAACACTGAAGCTTTCTTT. Residues: CASSLRISGVNTEAFF.

This clonotype occurred a few times. This chain connects TRBV29-1 to TRBJ1-1; 8 bases match TRBD1. The junction had 4 bases not matched to a gene; V was cut back by 3 bases and J by 4 bases. Per germline, CDR1 SQVTM and CDR2 ANQGSEA. The CDR3 extends over 13 amino acids. The CDR3 spells CSVELQGATEAFF. Written as DNA, the CDR3 is TGCAGCGTTGAGCTTCAGGGGGCCACTGAAGCTTTCTTT.

In this sample, this clonotype turned up a few times. The rearrangement uses TRBV12-3 or TRBV12-4 and TRBJ2-7; the D is unclear. V was cut by 3 bases and J by 0 bases, with 9 bases left in between. CDR3 length equals 14 residues. CDR3: CASSFERGSYEQYF. For the CDR3, the DNA is TGTGCCAGCAGTTTTGAGCGCGGCTCCTACGAGCAGTACTTC.

The V call is TRBV24-1, the J call TRBJ2-1; 7 nucleotides agree with TRBD2. This CDR3 spans 13 amino acids. V lost 4 bases and J lost 7; bases outside the gene matches: 3. From germline, CDR1 is KGHDR and CDR2 SFDVKD. In DNA, the CDR3 is TGTGCCACCAGTGACCTGGGGGGGAATGAGCAGTTCTTC. This translates into CATSDLGGNEQFF.